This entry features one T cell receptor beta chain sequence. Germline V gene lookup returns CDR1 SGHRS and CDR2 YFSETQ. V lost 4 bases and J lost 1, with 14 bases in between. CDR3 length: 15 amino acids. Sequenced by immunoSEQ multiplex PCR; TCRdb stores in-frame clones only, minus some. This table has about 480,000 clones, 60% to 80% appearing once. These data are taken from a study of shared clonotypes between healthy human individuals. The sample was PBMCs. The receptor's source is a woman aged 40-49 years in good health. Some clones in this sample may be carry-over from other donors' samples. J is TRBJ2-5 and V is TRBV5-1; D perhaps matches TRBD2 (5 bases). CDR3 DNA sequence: TGCGCCAGCAGCGTTGGAGGTTTGTCCCAAGAGACCCAGTACTTC. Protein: CASSVGGLSQETQYF.